Shown below are 30 T cell receptor beta chains from a single sample sequenced in a study of blood T cell repertoires in COVID-19. Measured with immunoSEQ multiplex PCR; TCRdb has only the in-frame clones, and not every one. The table has about 240,000 clones, roughly nine tenths seen once. What was sequenced was peripheral blood. Receptors originate from a man in his sixties with acute or convalescent COVID-19.

V gene TRBV10-3 combines with J gene TRBJ2-1; 12 bases are shared with TRBD2. The CDR3 length is 17 residues. Germline V gene lookup returns CDR1 ENHRY and CDR2 SYGVKD. V lost 2 bases to trimming and J lost 6 bases; unmatched junction nucleotides: 8. CDR3 residues: CAISEGASGRAPNEQFF. CDR3 DNA sequence: TGTGCCATCAGTGAGGGGGCTAGCGGGAGGGCCCCCAATGAGCAGTTCTTC.

The chain has TRBV28 and TRBJ2-7; TRBD1 is a possible D gene (5 bases). Looked up from germline, CDR1 is MDHEN and CDR2 is SYDVKM. Trimming stripped 7 bases from V and 2 bases from J, with 12 bases between. This CDR3 comprises 13 residues. CDR3 sequence: CASTSQGTYEQYF. DNA for the CDR3: TGTGCCAGCACCTCCCAGGGTACCTACGAGCAGTACTTC.

This chain joins TRBV27 and TRBJ2-4; TRBD2 matches 9 bases. The ends lost 2 bases at V and 0 bases at J; junction bases unmatched: 8. The germline CDR1 and CDR2 sequences are MNHEY and SMNVEV (reference sequence). The CDR3 runs to 18 residues. CDR3 DNA: TGTGCCAGCAGTTTAAGGGCTAGCGGGATCGAAGCCAAAAACATTCAGTACTTC. It yields the protein CASSLRASGIEAKNIQYF.

V gene TRBV28 combines with J gene TRBJ2-3, with 11 nucleotides matching TRBD2. The CDR3 sequence is 16 residues long. Germline assignment: CDR1 MDHEN and CDR2 SYDVKM. V lost 6 bases and J lost 2; bases outside the gene matches: 7. CDR3 loop: CASSSRLAGFTDTQYF. The CDR3 DNA reads as TGTGCCAGCAGCTCAAGACTAGCGGGATTCACAGATACGCAGTATTTT. Drawing the rest from reference TRBV28 and TRBJ2-3, the complete variable domain is DVKVTQSSRYLVKRTGEKVFLECVQDMDHENMFWYRQDPGLGLRLIYFSYDVKMKEKGDIPEGYSVSREKKERFSLILESASTNQTSMYLCASSSRLAGFTDTQYFGPGTRLTVL.

The chain carries TRBV28 and TRBJ2-7, with D hard to call. CDR3 length: 13 residues. Germline assignment: CDR1 MDHEN and CDR2 SYDVKM. Trimming shortened V by 3 bases and J by 3 bases, and 9 bases separated the two germline ends. CDR3: CASSFVDSYEQYF. DNA for the CDR3: TGTGCCAGCAGTTTCGTCGATAGCTACGAGCAGTACTTC.

The chain joins TRBV28 to TRBJ1-2; 7 bases are shared with TRBD1. The CDR3 runs 14 residues. Germline V gene lookup returns CDR1 MDHEN and CDR2 SYDVKM. The V segment lost 6 bases and the J segment 2 bases; nucleotides outside the gene matches: 6. The CDR3 DNA follows: TGTGCCAGCAGCCCAGGACAGGCCAACTATGGCTACACCTTC. Amino acids: CASSPGQANYGYTF.

This rearrangement joins TRBV4-3 to TRBJ2-3, with 9 bases matching TRBD2. The CDR3 extends over 13 amino acids. Germline V CDR1 and CDR2: LGHNA, YSLEER. The ends lost 0 bases at V and 8 bases at J; junction bases unmatched: 0. DNA for the CDR3: TGCGCCAGCAGCCAAGAGGGACTAGCTACGCAGTATTTT. Its translation: CASSQEGLATQYF.

This chain links TRBV4-1 with TRBJ1-4; TRBD1 agrees at 9 bases. J was trimmed by 8 bases and V by 2 bases; bases with no gene match: 9. CDR3 size: 16 residues. Germline assignment: CDR1 MGHRA and CDR2 YSYEKL. The CDR3 DNA sequence: TGCGCCAGCAGCCAACCCCCGGGACAGGGAGGGGAAAAACTGTTTTTT. Translated: CASSQPPGQGGEKLFF.

V gene TRBV28 combines with J gene TRBJ2-4, with D perhaps matching TRBD2 (6 bases). V was trimmed by 5 bases and J by 7 bases, leaving 18 bases between them. This CDR3 region has 15 residues. Looked up from germline, CDR1 is MDHEN and CDR2 is SYDVKM. CDR3 DNA: TGTGCCAGCAGTCCCCTTCGGGGGTTCCTCAACATTCAGTACTTC. Amino acids: CASSPLRGFLNIQYF.

The chain joins TRBV7-9 to TRBJ2-1, with D possibly TRBD2 on 5 matching bases. Germline CDR1 reads SEHNR; CDR2 reads FQNEAQ (reference sequence). V lost 1 base and J lost 7, with 11 bases in between. This CDR3 comprises 14 residues. The CDR3 bases are TGTGCCAGCAGCTTAGGCTTTACGGGGAATGAGCAGTTCTTC. Translation: CASSLGFTGNEQFF.

The DNA for the CDR3 is TGTGCCAGCAGCTTAGAGGGCAGATTTGTCTATAATTCACCCCTCCACTTT. Its translation is CASSLEGRFVYNSPLHF. The chain combines TRBV11-2 with TRBJ1-6; D remains unclear. From germline, CDR1 is SGHAT and CDR2 FQNNGV. The CDR3 covers 17 residues. Trimming pared 0 bases from V and 3 bases from J, leaving 12 bases between.

The chain is built from TRBV19 and TRBJ1-2, with 9 positions matching TRBD1. The germline CDR1 and CDR2 sequences are LNHDA and SQIVND (reference sequence). Trimming at V came to 5 bases and at J to 3 bases, leaving 10 bases not matched to a gene. The CDR3 has 16 residues. The CDR3 is CASSVYGTGNHYGYTF. The CDR3 bases are TGTGCCAGTAGTGTCTACGGGACAGGGAACCACTATGGCTACACCTTC. The whole variable domain, remainder taken from reference TRBV19 and TRBJ1-2, is DGGITQSPKYLFRKEGQNVTLSCEQNLNHDAMYWYRQDPGQGLRLIYYSQIVNDFQKGDIAEGYSVSREKKESFPLTVTSAQKNPTAFYLCASSVYGTGNHYGYTFGSGTRLTVV.

The chain couples TRBV30 to TRBJ1-2, with a weak D call TRBD1 (6 bases). The CDR3 loop spans 13 amino acids. V was trimmed by 3 bases and J by 8 bases, leaving 16 bases between them. Germline CDR1 GTSNPN, CDR2 SVGIG (reference sequence). The CDR3 coding sequence is TGTGCCTGGAGGCGAGAGGGGGAACTGGGCTACACCTTC. Amino acid sequence: CAWRREGELGYTF.

The V gene is TRBV28, the J gene TRBJ1-2; 9 nucleotides align to TRBD1. V was pared by 3 bases and J by 6 bases, with 14 bases of the junction left unmatched. The germline CDR1 and CDR2 sequences are MDHEN and SYDVKM. The CDR3 spans 17 residues. The CDR3 reads CASSFFGGADRGDGYTF. CDR3 DNA: TGTGCCAGCAGTTTTTTTGGAGGCGCCGACAGGGGGGATGGCTACACCTTC.

The chain employs TRBV9 and TRBJ1-4, with D possibly matching TRBD1 (5 bases). V lost 4 bases and J lost 7, with 11 bases in between. Germline CDR1 reads SGDLS; CDR2 reads YYNGEE. This CDR3 has 13 amino acids. CDR3 sequence reads: CASSPRGGEKLFF. The CDR3 bases are TGTGCCAGCAGCCCCCGGGGGGGTGAAAAACTGTTTTTT.

This chain uses TRBV28 with TRBJ2-3; D is uncertain. Germline assignment: CDR1 MDHEN and CDR2 SYDVKM. This CDR3 comprises 16 residues. V lost 4 bases and J 2 bases, leaving 16 bases between the germline ends. In nucleotides, the CDR3 is TGTGCCAGCAGTTCGGAAGTGGGCGCCCCCACAGATACGCAGTATTTT. It codes for CASSSEVGAPTDTQYF.

This clone has only a few counts. This chain connects TRBV6-5 to TRBJ2-1; 13 bases fit TRBD2. V was pared by 4 bases and J by 8 bases, with 2 bases of the junction left unmatched. Germline V gene lookup returns CDR1 MNHEY and CDR2 SVGAGI. The CDR3 totals 14 residues. CDR3 sequence reads: CASSSLAGGYEQFF. The CDR3 DNA is TGTGCCAGCAGTTCACTAGCGGGAGGGTATGAGCAGTTCTTC.

Details on this clone: At one boundary the junction diverges from the germline segment, which might be a read error. The V call is TRBV29-1, the J call TRBJ2-7, with 9 bases identical to TRBD1. CDR3 length: 14 residues. Per germline, CDR1 SQVTM and CDR2 ANQGSEA. The DNA for the CDR3 is TGCAGCGTCGAAGGGACAGGGAACTCCTACGAGCAGTACTTC. This encodes CSVEGTGNSYEQYF.

The chain is built from TRBV28 and TRBJ1-5, with D uncertain. The V gene's germline CDR1 is MDHEN and CDR2 SYDVKM. Trimming shortened V by 3 bases and J by 2 bases, and 5 bases separated the two germline ends. This CDR3 is built from 13 residues. The CDR3 is CASSFPGNQPQHF. The CDR3 DNA reads TGTGCCAGCAGTTTCCCAGGCAATCAGCCCCAGCATTTT.

The V call is TRBV5-1, the J call TRBJ1-5; TRBD1 matches at 7 bases. This CDR3 has 15 amino acids. Germline loops: CDR1 SGHRS, CDR2 YFSETQ. Trimming took 5 bases from V and 1 from J; bases not matched to a gene: 6. The CDR3 loop is CASSQGVGSNQPQHF. Written as DNA, the CDR3 is TGCGCCAGCAGTCAGGGGGTTGGGAGCAATCAGCCCCAGCATTTT.

This clone was recorded only once. The V call is TRBV6-6, the J call TRBJ1-1, with a tentative D call TRBD1 (6 bases). Trimming removed 4 bases from V and 1 base from J, with 7 bases in between. Germline CDR1 reads MNHNY; CDR2 reads SVGAGI (reference sequence). This CDR3 has 13 residues. The CDR3 protein is CASSLGANTEAFF. CDR3 nucleotide sequence: TGTGCCAGCAGTTTGGGGGCGAACACTGAAGCTTTCTTT.

As for this clone: This specimen includes other DNA sequences encoding the same CDR3. The chain carries TRBV28 and TRBJ2-7; D perhaps matches TRBD1 (6 bases). The CDR3 has 15 amino acids. Germline V CDR1 and CDR2: MDHEN, SYDVKM. Trimming cost V 5 bases and J 3 bases, with 17 bases left between them. In DNA, the CDR3 is TGTGCCAGCAGTCTCCCCGGGCAGGGGAGCTACGAGCAGTACTTC. Amino acid sequence: CASSLPGQGSYEQYF.

The genes are TRBV6-5 and TRBJ1-1; the match to TRBD1 covers 8 bases. The trim removed 2 bases at V and 3 bases at J, leaving 2 bases unmatched. This CDR3 has 14 amino acids. Germline-derived CDR1 and CDR2 are MNHEY and SVGAGI. CDR3 nucleotides: TGTGCCAGCAGTTACAGGGGACAGGACACTGAAGCTTTCTTT. It codes for CASSYRGQDTEAFF.

The chain uses TRBV29-1 and TRBJ1-1; D is unclear. V lost 8 bases to trimming and J lost 1 base, with 14 bases between them. From germline, CDR1 is SQVTM and CDR2 ANQGSEA. CDR3 length equals 13 residues. The CDR3 DNA is TGCAGCCTATATCCGGGAGAGAACACTGAAGCTTTCTTT. Its protein is CSLYPGENTEAFF.

The chain uses TRBV29-1 and TRBJ2-3, with 10 nucleotides matching TRBD1. The CDR3 is 13 amino acids. The J segment lost 14 bases and the V segment lost 5 bases, leaving 13 bases of the junction unmatched. CDR1 SQVTM and CDR2 ANQGSEA come from the germline V gene. The CDR3 here is CSVTGTGVSLWYF. Written as DNA, the CDR3 is TGCAGCGTTACCGGGACAGGGGTTAGTCTCTGGTATTTT.

The rearrangement links TRBV25-1 to TRBJ2-7; a possible D gene is TRBD1 (6 bases). Trimming removed 4 bases at V and 2 bases at J, with 12 bases between. Germline V gene data show CDR1 as MGHDK and CDR2 as SYGVNS. The CDR3 is 14 residues long. The CDR3 sequence is CASSGTARTYEQYF. For the CDR3, the DNA is TGTGCCAGCAGTGGGACAGCCAGAACCTACGAGCAGTACTTC.

This rearrangement joins TRBV29-1 to TRBJ1-1; the match to TRBD1 covers 7 bases. The CDR3 is 13 amino acids. V lost 5 bases and J lost 1; bases outside the gene matches: 4. The germline CDR1 and CDR2 sequences are SQVTM and ANQGSEA. CDR3 coding DNA: TGCAGCGTTTGGGGACAGCGGAACACTGAAGCTTTCTTT. The encoded protein is CSVWGQRNTEAFF.

This rearrangement joins TRBV6-2 or TRBV6-3 to TRBJ2-5; D is possibly TRBD2 (5 bases). V was pared by 4 bases and J by 5 bases, with 14 bases between. Per germline, CDR1 MNHEY and CDR2 SVGEGT. This CDR3 is built from 14 residues. DNA of the CDR3: TGTGCCAGCAGTTCGGAGTTCCGGAGGGAGACCCAGTACTTC. The encoded protein is CASSSEFRRETQYF.

The V and J genes are TRBV12-3 or TRBV12-4 and TRBJ2-5, with TRBD2 as a possible D gene (5 bases). This CDR3 comprises 13 residues. Trimming pared 7 bases from V and 5 bases from J, leaving 14 bases between. This CDR3 reads CASNRRGSETQYF. DNA for the CDR3: TGTGCCAGCAATCGGCGAGGGAGCGAGACCCAGTACTTC.

J is TRBJ2-1 and V is TRBV7-2; maybe TRBD1 (7 bases). V lost 10 bases to trimming and J lost 1 base, with 14 bases between them. CDR3 size: 14 residues. Germline CDR1 is SGHTA and CDR2 is FQGNSA. This chain's CDR3 is CATAGQRSYNEQFF. The DNA for the CDR3 is TGTGCCACTGCGGGACAGAGATCCTACAATGAGCAGTTCTTC.